Listed below are T cell receptor beta chains from one sample, sequenced in a study of T cells in Graves' hyperthyroidism and ophthalmopathy. TCRdb re-called the multiplex PCR reads with MiXCR, one entry per CDR3 protein. The profile shows around 610,000 distinct CDR3 sequences, approximately 14% of them singletons. Sequencing was carried out using blood. The source is a woman aged 40 to 50 with Graves' ophthalmopathy. Both conserved end residues are part of each CDR3. D genes are given only for firm matches. The listing skips clone size in some rows; elsewhere it reads once, few, many or a size class.

D: TRBD1; V: TRBV11-2; size: few; J: TRBJ2-7; CDR3: CASSLGQPGYEQYF; DNA: TGTGCCAGCAGCTTGGGACAGCCCGGCTACGAGCAGTACTTC
D: -; V: TRBV29-1; size: once; J: TRBJ2-5; CDR3: CSVDSDSGQETQYF; DNA: TGCAGCGTTGACTCGGACTCGGGCCAAGAGACCCAGTACTTC
D: TRBD2; V: TRBV28; size: -; J: TRBJ2-5; CDR3: CASSPTTGLAGETQYF; DNA: TGTGCCAGCAGCCCTACGACCGGACTAGCGGGAGAGACCCAGTACTTC
D: -; V: TRBV28; size: many; J: TRBJ2-7; CDR3: CASTQGGSYEQYF; DNA: TGTGCCAGCACGCAGGGGGGGTCCTACGAGCAGTACTTC
D: -; V: TRBV6-5; size: many; J: TRBJ2-7; CDR3: CASSPWMGLGYEQYF; DNA: TGTGCCAGCAGTCCGTGGATGGGATTAGGATACGAGCAGTACTTC
D: -; V: TRBV19; size: many; J: TRBJ1-1; CDR3: CASSTLGQRRGGTEAFF; DNA: TGTGCCAGTAGTACTCTAGGCCAACGGAGGGGAGGGACTGAAGCTTTCTTT
D: -; V: TRBV5-1; size: -; J: TRBJ2-5; CDR3: CASSRNTGTPAETQYF; DNA: TGCGCCAGCAGCAGAAATACCGGGACCCCCGCGGAGACCCAGTACTTC
D: -; V: TRBV19; size: many; J: TRBJ1-1; CDR3: CASVDLAGADTEAFF; DNA: TGTGCCAGTGTAGACCTAGCAGGGGCGGACACTGAAGCTTTCTTT
D: -; V: TRBV5-6; size: few; J: TRBJ1-2; CDR3: CASSETGTPLYGYTF; DNA: TGTGCCAGCAGCGAAACCGGGACGCCGTTATATGGCTACACCTTC
D: TRBD2; V: TRBV29-1; size: many; J: TRBJ2-2; CDR3: CSAAATASGNTGELFF; DNA: TGCAGCGCTGCTGCAACCGCTAGCGGGAACACCGGGGAGCTGTTTTTT
D: -; V: TRBV5-1; size: many; J: TRBJ2-7; CDR3: CASGPGGNSYEQYF; DNA: TGCGCCAGCGGTCCGGGCGGGAATTCCTACGAGCAGTACTTC
D: -; V: TRBV12-3/TRBV12-4; size: many; J: TRBJ1-1; CDR3: CASSLQQGVEAFF; DNA: TGTGCCAGCAGCCTCCAACAGGGAGTTGAAGCTTTCTTT
D: TRBD2; V: TRBV3-1; size: -; J: TRBJ2-7; CDR3: CASSQSSGLAVYEQYF; DNA: TGTGCCAGCAGCCAAAGTAGTGGACTAGCGGTCTACGAGCAGTACTTC
D: -; V: TRBV30; size: -; J: TRBJ1-3; CDR3: CAWRGHTIYF; DNA: TGTGCCTGGAGGGGACACACCATATATTTT
D: -; V: TRBV12-3/TRBV12-4; size: many; J: TRBJ2-7; CDR3: CASSLQNSDEQYF; DNA: TGTGCCAGCAGTTTACAAAACTCCGACGAGCAGTACTTC
D: TRBD1; V: TRBV20-1; size: many; J: TRBJ1-1; CDR3: CSARDPGSTGAETEAFF; DNA: TGCAGTGCTAGAGATCCAGGTTCCACAGGGGCCGAAACTGAAGCTTTCTTT
D: -; V: TRBV20-1; size: many; J: TRBJ1-6; CDR3: CSARDTSSYNSPLHF; DNA: TGCAGTGCTCGGGACACGAGCTCCTATAATTCACCCCTCCACTTT
D: -; V: TRBV19; size: few; J: TRBJ1-5; CDR3: CASSTSPSNQPQHF; DNA: TGTGCCAGTAGTACCAGCCCTTCCAATCAGCCCCAGCATTTT
D: TRBD2; V: TRBV7-2; size: -; J: TRBJ2-7; CDR3: CASSFKETSGYEQYF; DNA: TGTGCCAGCAGCTTTAAGGAGACTAGCGGCTACGAGCAGTACTTC
D: -; V: TRBV20-1; size: many; J: TRBJ1-1; CDR3: CSAREPDREAFF; DNA: TGCAGTGCCCGGGAACCCGACAGGGAAGCTTTCTTT
D: -; V: TRBV29-1; size: many; J: TRBJ1-1; CDR3: CSVEDGVGAFF; DNA: TGCAGCGTTGAAGATGGGGTGGGAGCTTTCTTT
D: -; V: TRBV2; size: many; J: TRBJ2-5; CDR3: CASSEGRLQETQYF; DNA: TGTGCCAGCAGCGAGGGGCGGCTCCAAGAGACCCAGTACTTC
D: TRBD2; V: TRBV19; size: few; J: TRBJ2-3; CDR3: CASSISSGRAVDTQYF; DNA: TGTGCCAGTAGTATCTCTAGCGGGAGGGCCGTAGATACGCAGTATTTT
D: -; V: TRBV6-5; size: many; J: TRBJ1-1; CDR3: CASYGHPNTEAFF; DNA: TGTGCCAGCTACGGACACCCGAACACTGAAGCTTTCTTT
D: -; V: TRBV11-2; size: few; J: TRBJ2-5; CDR3: CASSLDLGTGITQYF; DNA: TGTGCCAGCAGCTTAGATCTCGGAACAGGGATCACCCAGTACTTC
D: TRBD2; V: TRBV7-6; size: -; J: TRBJ2-7; CDR3: CASSPRPGLAGHEQYF; DNA: TGTGCCAGCAGCCCCCGCCCGGGACTAGCGGGACACGAGCAGTACTTC
D: TRBD2; V: TRBV6-1; size: many; J: TRBJ2-7; CDR3: CASSDGGGLREQYF; DNA: TGTGCCAGCAGCGACGGCGGGGGTTTACGCGAGCAGTACTTC
D: TRBD2; V: TRBV9; size: many; J: TRBJ2-7; CDR3: CASSYGGESYEQYF; DNA: TGTGCCAGCAGCTACGGGGGGGAGTCCTACGAGCAGTACTTC